The sample holds a few counts of the clone carrying this T cell receptor (delta chain). This entry comes from a study of gamma-delta chains in newborns, infants, children. Looking at the study overall: Microbial exposure reportedly drives polyclonal innate γδ T cell expansion after birth.

TCRdb re-analyzed the reads via CATT. The data contain around 1,800 delta-chain clones, 7.6% of them singletons. The CDR3 totals 21 residues. Trimming removed 3 bases from V and 0 bases from J; junction bases left unmatched: 10. CDR1 is GEAIGNYY and CDR2 is EKD in the germline V gene. The specimen sequenced was blood. The clonotype originates from a child who was a newborn, infant or young child, either healthy, febrile or measles-vaccinated (not recorded which). The chain is built from TRDV2 and TRDJ3; TRDD3 agrees at 13 bases. The DNA of the CDR3 is TGTGCCTGTGACCCCGTACTGGGGGATACGAAGGGCTCCTGGGACACCCGACAGATGTTTTTC. Residues: CACDPVLGDTKGSWDTRQMFF.